The sequence of this TCR beta chain was determined in a study of blood T cell repertoires in COVID-19. Looking at the study overall: Collection of acute and convalescent COVID-19 samples took place in the United States, Italy and Spain. PBMCs, B-cell-depleted T cells, or T cells were the source of the cDNA or gDNA that made up the material.

Authors' analysis steps: It was from reference gene primer amplification that nucleated cell counts were estimated. The table came from immunoSEQ multiplex PCR; TCRdb's copy has only in-frame clones and leaves some out. V and J calls and clone size come straight from that table; D and trimming were deduced from the DNA. This table holds 350,000 to 400,000 clones, 85% to 90% found once. Symptom resolution, clearance, or two negative PCRs marked donors in Cohort 3 as recovered. The CDR3 totals 14 residues. With 3 bases removed from V and 4 bases from J, the gap between germline ends came to 10 bases. Germline lookup yields CDR1 SGDLS and CDR2 YYNGEE.

Source material: PBMCs or T cells enriched from blood (not recorded which). This TCR was recovered from a woman in her late teens or twenties who had recovered from COVID-19. The chain has TRBV9 and TRBJ2-2; D might be TRBD2 (7 bases). The CDR3: CASSARGATGELFF. CDR3 sequence (DNA): TGTGCCAGCAGCGCCCGGGGGGCCACCGGGGAGCTGTTTTTT.